The following is a TCR beta chain sequence with its context. This sample stems from a study of OX40 agonist ivuxolimab in advanced cancers. Data came from immunoSEQ multiplex PCR; TCRdb stores just in-frame clones and leaves some out. The repertoire holds nearly 65,000 clones, with about 89% as singletons. This CDR3 spans 16 amino acids. Germline V gene data show CDR1 as SGDLS and CDR2 as YYNGEE. V shed 4 bases and J 3 bases; nucleotides not matched to a gene: 13. The TCR sequence derives from an adult with an advanced solid tumor such as melanoma, head and neck, liver or kidney cancer. Sequenced material: CD4+ or CD8+ T cells sorted from blood, taken in a trial of the OX40 agonist ivuxolimab. The rearrangement uses TRBV9 and TRBJ2-7; TRBD2 aligns across 7 bases. DNA of the CDR3: TGTGCCAGCAGCACTAGCGCGAGCGGGCTTCTCTACGAGCAGTACTTC. This sequence encodes CASSTSASGLLYEQYF.